The 30 T cell receptor beta chains reported below all come from one sample, sequenced in a study of cytomegalovirus exposure and HLA in healthy donors. PCR amplification relied on 60 Vbeta primers (plus 13 Jbeta primers). Only in-frame clones appear in the TCRdb table, and some are missing; sequencing was by immunoSEQ multiplex PCR. The sample consists of 100,000 to 140,000 clones, around 77% of them appearing once. Sequencing input: PBMCs. All receptors come from a male donor in good health and CMV-seronegative.

The chain carries TRBV15 and TRBJ2-7, with D tentatively TRBD1 (5 bases). Between the trimmed V and J ends, which lost 4 bases and 2 bases, there was a span of 15 bases. Germline V gene sequence: CDR1 LNHNV, CDR2 YYDKDF (reference sequence). The CDR3 covers 15 residues. In DNA form, the CDR3 reads TGTGCCACCAGCATCAGCGCGACAGCAACCTACGAGCAGTACTTC. It is translated as CATSISATATYEQYF. The full variable domain, rest sourced from reference TRBV15 and TRBJ2-7, is DAMVIQNPRYQVTQFGKPVTLSCSQTLNHNVMYWYQQKSSQAPKLLFHYYDKDFNNEADTPDNFQSRRPNTSFCFLDIRSPGLGDTAMYLCATSISATATYEQYFGPGTRLTVT.

This clone showed up just a few times. In DNA, the CDR3 is TGTGCCAGCAGTCTAGAGGAGACCCAGTACTTC. Translating gives CASSLEETQYF. This rearrangement joins TRBV13 to TRBJ2-5; D is ambiguous. Germline V CDR1 and CDR2: PRHDT, FYEKMQ (reference sequence). V lost 6 bases and J lost 5, with 7 bases in between. The CDR3 consists of 11 residues.

The sample holds a few counts of this clone. V gene TRBV7-9 combines with J gene TRBJ1-1; the match to TRBD1 covers 7 bases. Germline CDR1 SEHNR, CDR2 FQNEAQ (reference sequence). V shed 3 bases, J shed 1 base, and the junction held 5 bases outside the gene matches. This CDR3 has 15 amino acids. CDR3 region: CASSFSGTANTEAFF. The CDR3 DNA follows: TGTGCCAGCAGCTTTTCCGGGACAGCGAACACTGAAGCTTTCTTT.

The chain recombines TRBV7-2 with TRBJ2-5; tentative D call: TRBD2 (6 bases). The CDR3 length is 15 residues. Trimming took off 4 bases at V and 0 bases at J, with 12 bases between the two ends. Germline loops: CDR1 SGHTA, CDR2 FQGNSA. The CDR3 DNA sequence: TGTGCCAGCAGCTCGCCAGGGAGGAACCAAGAGACCCAGTACTTC. This encodes CASSSPGRNQETQYF. The variable domain in full, completed from reference TRBV7-2 and TRBJ2-5, reads GAGVSQSPSNKVTEKGKDVELRCDPISGHTALYWYRQSLGQGLEFLIYFQGNSAPDKSGLPSDRFSAERTGGSVSTLTIQRTQQEDSAVYLCASSSPGRNQETQYFGPGTRLLVL.

The genes are TRBV30 and TRBJ1-1; 9 positions agree with TRBD1. The CDR3 extends over 14 amino acids. CDR1 and CDR2 (germline): GTSNPN, SVGIG (reference sequence). Germline trimming cut 4 bases from V and 3 bases from J; bases unmatched to any gene: 6. The CDR3 DNA reads as TGTGCCTGGACGACAGGGGGGAGGGACACTGAAGCTTTCTTT. It is translated as CAWTTGGRDTEAFF.

The V gene is TRBV5-1, the J gene TRBJ2-3; TRBD2 agrees at 12 bases. In germline, CDR1 is SGHRS, CDR2 YFSETQ. The CDR3 has 16 amino acids. Trimming cost V 4 bases and J 3 bases; bases outside gene matches: 6. CDR3 nucleotide sequence: TGCGCCAGCAGCAAGACTAGCGGGAGAGCGACAGATACGCAGTATTTT. This encodes CASSKTSGRATDTQYF.

The rearrangement uses TRBV6-6 and TRBJ2-5; 11 positions agree with TRBD1. The CDR3 length is 15 residues. V trimming: 5 bases; J trimming: 2 bases; junction bases outside the gene matches: 4. The germline gives CDR1 MNHNY, CDR2 SVGAGI (reference sequence). The CDR3 reads CASSGQGARQETQYF. In DNA form, the CDR3 reads TGTGCCAGCAGTGGACAGGGGGCAAGGCAAGAGACCCAGTACTTC.

This clone appeared a few times. The J gene is TRBJ2-3, the V gene TRBV29-1, with TRBD2 matching over 12 bases. The V gene's germline CDR1 is SQVTM and CDR2 ANQGSEA. There are 15 residues in the CDR3. The ends lost 6 bases at V and 4 bases at J; junction bases unmatched: 8. The CDR3 DNA is TGCAGCGTGGGGAGACTAGCGGGAGAGTCAGATACGCAGTATTTT. Amino acid sequence: CSVGRLAGESDTQYF.

The J gene is TRBJ2-7, the V gene TRBV11-1, with TRBD2 matching over 9 bases. With 3 bases clipped from V and 6 bases from J, the junction kept 3 bases outside the gene matches. The CDR3 is 13 amino acids. From germline, CDR1 is SGHAT and CDR2 FQDESV (reference sequence). CDR3: CASSFASGTEQYF. CDR3 nucleotide sequence: TGTGCCAGCAGCTTCGCTAGCGGGACCGAGCAGTACTTC.

This clone came up a few times. V and J are TRBV29-1 and TRBJ2-7; D gene uncertain. CDR1 and CDR2 (germline): SQVTM, ANQGSEA. This CDR3 comprises 11 residues. Trimming removed 5 bases at V and 7 bases at J, with 12 bases between. The CDR3 reads CSVQSSREQYF. The CDR3 DNA sequence: TGCAGCGTTCAAAGCAGCAGGGAGCAGTACTTC.

The rearrangement uses TRBV7-9 and TRBJ1-1; a weak D match, TRBD1 (5 bases). The CDR3 consists of 14 residues. Trimming cost V 6 bases and J 1 base, with 12 bases left between them. Germline CDR1 reads SEHNR; CDR2 reads FQNEAQ (reference sequence). The DNA for the CDR3 is TGTGCCAGCAGGGAAACAGGACCGAACACTGAAGCTTTCTTT. It translates to CASRETGPNTEAFF. The full variable domain, in which reference TRBV7-9 and TRBJ1-1 provide the parts outside the CDR3, is DTGVSQNPRHKITKRGQNVTFRCDPISEHNRLYWYRQTLGQGPEFLTYFQNEAQLEKSRLLSDRFSAERPKGSFSTLEIQRTEQGDSAMYLCASRETGPNTEAFFGQGTRLTVV.

J is TRBJ2-3 and V is TRBV6-5; possibly TRBD1 for D (6 bases). This CDR3 spans 15 amino acids. CDR1 is MNHEY and CDR2 is SVGAGI in the germline V gene. The V gene lost 2 bases and the J gene lost 0 bases, with 9 bases spanning the gap. The chain's CDR3 is CASSYGGTSTDTQYF. In nucleotides, the CDR3 is TGTGCCAGCAGTTACGGGGGCACTAGCACAGATACGCAGTATTTT.

The chain carries TRBV28 and TRBJ1-5, with D possibly being TRBD1 (5 bases). CDR3 length: 14 residues. Germline V gene lookup returns CDR1 MDHEN and CDR2 SYDVKM. V lost 6 bases and J 10 bases, leaving 19 bases between the germline ends. The CDR3 sequence: CASSLSPTRGPQHF. Written as DNA, the CDR3 is TGTGCCAGCAGCCTTAGCCCTACAAGGGGACCCCAGCATTTT.

The V and J genes are TRBV5-4 and TRBJ1-1; D is undetermined. V lost 1 base and J lost 6, with 10 bases in between. This CDR3 is built from 13 residues. Germline loops: CDR1 SGHNT, CDR2 YYREEE (reference sequence). The CDR3 loop is CASSLTSRAEAFF. For the CDR3, the DNA is TGTGCCAGCAGCTTGACTTCGCGCGCTGAAGCTTTCTTT.

This chain connects TRBV2 to TRBJ1-5, with 9 nucleotides matching TRBD1. The V and J ends lost 4 bases and 1 base, in that order; junction bases with no gene match: 11. The CDR3 has 18 residues. Per the germline V gene, CDR1 is SNHLY and CDR2 is FYNNEI. The CDR3 is CASSVSGTGSWSNQPQHF. The CDR3 DNA is TGTGCCAGCAGTGTCTCCGGGACAGGGAGTTGGAGCAATCAGCCCCAGCATTTT.

The rearrangement links TRBV5-1 to TRBJ1-1, with 7 bases that match TRBD1. The CDR3 runs to 16 residues. Trimming removed 0 bases from V and 5 bases from J; junction bases left unmatched: 10. Per the germline V gene, CDR1 is SGHRS and CDR2 is YFSETQ. CDR3 DNA: TGCGCCAGCAGCTTGGGAGAGACAGGGAAGGCGACTGAAGCTTTCTTT. Protein sequence: CASSLGETGKATEAFF.

This clone has only one observation. V and J are TRBV14 and TRBJ1-1, with 8 bases identical to TRBD1. The V segment lost 0 bases and the J segment 5 bases; nucleotides outside the gene matches: 8. CDR1 is SGHDN, CDR2 FVKESK, per germline. There are 16 residues in the CDR3. CDR3 sequence (DNA): TGTGCCAGCAGCCAAGACTTCGGACAGGGAAGGACTGAAGCTTTCTTT. It yields the protein CASSQDFGQGRTEAFF.

This chain uses TRBV7-6 with TRBJ2-1, with 8 bases fitting TRBD2. V lost 0 bases and J lost 8; bases outside the gene matches: 6. Germline loops: CDR1 SGHVS, CDR2 FNYEAQ. This CDR3 contains 15 residues. CDR3 protein: CASSLARTSTDEQFF. CDR3 in DNA: TGTGCCAGCAGCTTAGCGAGGACTAGCACCGATGAGCAGTTCTTC.

The V gene is TRBV25-1, the J gene TRBJ1-1; D is perhaps TRBD1 (5 bases). Trimming cost V 8 bases and J 0 bases, with 16 bases left between them. Germline CDR1 is MGHDK and CDR2 is SYGVNS. The CDR3 has 15 residues. CDR3 sequence: CASRQGGEMNTEAFF. The CDR3 DNA sequence: TGTGCCAGCCGTCAGGGTGGGGAAATGAACACTGAAGCTTTCTTT.

This rearrangement joins TRBV5-6 to TRBJ2-2, with 8 bases lining up with TRBD1. This CDR3 is 15 amino acids long. Germline CDR1 and CDR2: SGHDT and YYEEEE. V lost 3 bases, J lost 4 bases, and 5 bases stayed unmatched. CDR3 loop: CASSWGQATTGELFF. The CDR3, as DNA: TGTGCCAGCAGCTGGGGACAGGCGACCACCGGGGAGCTGTTTTTT.

This chain links TRBV28 with TRBJ2-1; the match to TRBD2 covers 10 bases. Losses at the gene ends were 5 bases for V and 0 bases for J; bases not matched to a gene: 4. The CDR3 runs to 16 residues. CDR1 and CDR2 from the germline V gene are MDHEN and SYDVKM. CDR3 in amino acids: CASSPLAGGSYNEQFF. CDR3 DNA: TGTGCCAGCAGTCCCTTAGCGGGAGGCTCCTACAATGAGCAGTTCTTC.

The J gene is TRBJ1-1, the V gene TRBV5-1; tentatively, D is TRBD1 (5 bases). The length of the CDR3 is 14 residues. V lost 4 bases and J 4 bases, leaving 14 bases between the germline ends. The germline gives CDR1 SGHRS, CDR2 YFSETQ. CDR3 sequence: CASSPAGGGTEAFF. CDR3 nucleotide sequence: TGCGCCAGCAGCCCAGCAGGCGGGGGCACTGAAGCTTTCTTT.

The V gene is TRBV18, the J gene TRBJ2-5; D is perhaps TRBD2 (5 bases). CDR3 length equals 16 residues. Germline CDR1 reads KGHSH; CDR2 reads LQKENI. Trimming shortened V by 4 bases and J by 1 base, and 16 bases separated the two germline ends. The CDR3: CASSQFTRDRQETQYF. CDR3 nucleotide sequence: TGTGCCAGCTCACAATTTACCCGGGATCGCCAAGAGACCCAGTACTTC.

This clone has more than one count but fewer than ten. The chain uses TRBV19 and TRBJ1-1; 9 bases line up with TRBD1. Trimming removed 5 bases from V and 5 bases from J; junction bases left unmatched: 6. The CDR3 runs to 14 residues. The germline V gene encodes CDR1 LNHDA and CDR2 SQIVND (reference sequence). CDR3 loop: CASSVTGGRTEAFF. The CDR3 bases are TGTGCCAGTAGTGTTACAGGGGGCAGGACTGAAGCTTTCTTT.

V and J are TRBV7-2 and TRBJ2-7, with D possibly matching TRBD2 (6 bases). The CDR3 sequence is 15 residues long. Germline V gene lookup returns CDR1 SGHTA and CDR2 FQGNSA. Trimming shortened V by 1 base and J by 7 bases, and 17 bases separated the two germline ends. CDR3 sequence (DNA): TGTGCCAGCAGCTTAGTGGCGGGACCGACGGGTGAGCAGTACTTC. Its protein product is CASSLVAGPTGEQYF.

The chain recombines TRBV7-3 with TRBJ2-7; no clear D gene. Between the trimmed V and J ends, which lost 7 bases and 1 base, there was a span of 14 bases. Germline V lookup: CDR1 SGHTA, CDR2 FQGTGA. This CDR3 is built from 14 residues. CDR3 protein: CASKARASSYEQYF. The CDR3 DNA follows: TGTGCCAGCAAGGCCCGAGCGAGTTCCTACGAGCAGTACTTC. Filled out from reference TRBV7-3 and TRBJ2-7, the complete variable domain reads GAGVSQTPSNKVTEKGKYVELRCDPISGHTALYWYRQSLGQGPEFLIYFQGTGAADDSGLPNDRFFAVRPEGSVSTLKIQRTERGDSAVYLCASKARASSYEQYFGPGTRLTVT.

This clone was detected only once. The V and J genes are TRBV4-2 and TRBJ2-5, with D tentatively TRBD2 (5 bases). This CDR3 contains 18 residues. Trimming shortened V by 0 bases and J by 4 bases, and 21 bases separated the two germline ends. From germline, CDR1 is LGHNA and CDR2 YNFKEQ. CDR3 nucleotide sequence: TGTGCCAGCAGCCAAGATCCTCAGACTAACCAGAACACAGAGACCCAGTACTTC. Its protein is CASSQDPQTNQNTETQYF.

In its sample, this clone was seen once. The chain employs TRBV10-2 and TRBJ2-7; possible D gene TRBD2, 7 bases. CDR3 length: 14 amino acids. CDR1 and CDR2 from the germline V gene are WSHSY and SAAADI. V was shortened by 2 bases and J by 6 bases, with 14 bases between the two germline ends. The CDR3 DNA sequence: TGCGCCAGCAGTGAGGCGGGGGCGCTTGGCGAGCAGTACTTC. Its protein is CASSEAGALGEQYF.

This clone came up a few times. The chain employs TRBV7-2 and TRBJ2-7, with a possible D match to TRBD1 (6 bases). V was shortened by 5 bases and J by 3 bases, with 11 bases between the two germline ends. Germline lookup yields CDR1 SGHTA and CDR2 FQGNSA. The CDR3 covers 13 residues. As DNA, the CDR3 is TGTGCCAGCAGCCTAGGACAGCACTACGAGCAGTACTTC. Translated, it gives CASSLGQHYEQYF.

V usage is TRBV2 and J usage is TRBJ2-3; D uncertain. Trimming removed 2 bases from V and 4 bases from J, with 13 bases in between. CDR1 and CDR2 from the germline V gene are SNHLY and FYNNEI. The CDR3 runs to 15 residues. This CDR3 is CASSEKIGLADTQYF. Written as DNA, the CDR3 is TGTGCCAGCAGTGAAAAAATCGGGTTGGCAGATACGCAGTATTTT.